Presented here are 26 T cell receptor beta chains from one specimen sequenced in a study of T-cell reconstitution after alpha-beta-depleted transplantation in children. Broader study findings: Fresh T-cell production supplied most of the T-cell counts and diversity seen one year after transplant.

As it was prepared, the TCRbeta library received unique molecular identifiers. TCRdb ran MiXCR on the PCR reads and lists one entry per CDR3 protein. The sample contains a few hundred thousand distinct CDR3 sequences, roughly 7.8% of which appear only once. Antigens for these TCRs are unknown. Sample: peripheral blood, taken 360 days after TCRalphabeta/CD19-depleted stem cell transplant. The origin of the receptors is a female patient aged 2 to 10 who had a stem cell transplant for Fanconi anemia, so the T cells may come from the graft donor.

This clonotype has a handful of counts. The chain links TRBV5-4 to TRBJ2-3; D is perhaps TRBD2 (5 bases). The V and J ends lost 3 bases and 4 bases respectively, with 12 bases between them. This CDR3 spans 14 amino acids. Germline V lookup: CDR1 SGHNT, CDR2 YYREEE (reference sequence). The CDR3 spells CASSSKSRADTQYF. In DNA form, the CDR3 reads TGTGCCAGCAGCTCTAAATCGAGGGCAGATACGCAGTATTTT.

This clonotype was seen at least ten times. This chain joins TRBV6-2 or TRBV6-3 and TRBJ2-1, with D perhaps TRBD2 (7 bases). The CDR3 has 20 residues. Germline values: CDR1 MNHEY, CDR2 SVGEGT. The V and J ends lost 1 base and 0 bases respectively, with 22 bases between them. The CDR3: CASSYYAPWEGHRSYNEQFF. CDR3 DNA: TGTGCCAGCAGTTACTATGCGCCCTGGGAGGGACACCGCTCCTACAATGAGCAGTTCTTC.

This clonotype came up a few times. This chain links TRBV5-1 with TRBJ2-7; 10 bases map to TRBD1. The CDR3 runs to 17 residues. Trimming cost V 2 bases and J 0 bases; bases outside gene matches: 8. Germline V gene sequence: CDR1 SGHRS, CDR2 YFSETQ. The CDR3 protein is CASSFPGQGTSSYEQYV. CDR3 nucleotide sequence: TGCGCCAGCAGCTTCCCGGGACAGGGGACAAGCTCCTACGAGCAGTACGTC.

This clonotype has a count of ten or more. The chain uses TRBV20-1 and TRBJ1-6; D might be TRBD1 (6 bases). CDR3 length: 15 residues. Trimming pared 6 bases from V and 7 bases from J, leaving 19 bases between. Germline V gene sequence: CDR1 DFQATT, CDR2 SNEGSKA (reference sequence). The CDR3 is CSAQKGGARNSPLHF. DNA of the CDR3: TGCAGTGCCCAGAAGGGGGGGGCAAGGAATTCACCCCTCCACTTT.

V usage is TRBV3-1 and J usage is TRBJ1-6; 10 positions agree with TRBD1. The junction had 13 bases not matched to a gene; V was cut back by 6 bases and J by 11 bases. Per the germline V gene, CDR1 is LGHDT and CDR2 is YNNKEL (reference sequence). This CDR3 comprises 16 residues. CDR3 sequence: CASRPDRDRGSTPLHF. DNA for the CDR3: TGTGCCAGCAGGCCAGACCGGGACAGGGGAAGTACACCCCTCCACTTT.

This clonotype was detected many times. The rearrangement links TRBV5-1 to TRBJ2-7; 8 bases are a match to TRBD2. The CDR3 spans 15 residues. The V gene's germline CDR1 is SGHRS and CDR2 YFSETQ. With V trimmed by 1 base and J by 4 bases, 7 bases remained unmatched. This CDR3 reads CASSLSSGGNYEQYF. The CDR3 nucleotides are TGCGCCAGCAGCTTGTCGTCGGGAGGGAATTACGAGCAGTACTTC.

This clonotype was observed many times. V usage is TRBV7-9 and J usage is TRBJ1-5; D is unclear. V lost 3 bases to trimming and J lost 3 bases, with 9 bases between them. Germline V gene lookup returns CDR1 SEHNR and CDR2 FQNEAQ (reference sequence). The CDR3 totals 14 residues. The CDR3 DNA reads as TGTGCCAGCAGCTTGGACGGAAACAATCAGCCCCAGCATTTT. Translation: CASSLDGNNQPQHF.

This clonotype was recorded many times. V gene TRBV5-1 combines with J gene TRBJ1-2, with 7 nucleotides matching TRBD1. The CDR3 has 17 amino acids. V dropped 4 bases and J dropped 5; count of bases not matched to a gene: 17. The germline CDR1 and CDR2 sequences are SGHRS and YFSETQ. The CDR3 protein is CASSRGGERFDGYGYTF. The DNA of the CDR3 is TGCGCCAGCAGCCGAGGGGGCGAGAGGTTTGACGGTTATGGCTACACCTTC.

J is TRBJ2-4 and V is TRBV11-2, with D unresolved. V was shortened by 0 bases and J by 2 bases, with 11 bases between the two germline ends. Germline-derived CDR1 and CDR2 are SGHAT and FQNNGV. The CDR3 has 16 residues. Here the CDR3 reads CASSLDRAGTKNIQYF. In DNA, the CDR3 is TGTGCCAGCAGCTTAGATCGGGCAGGAACCAAAAACATTCAGTACTTC.

The sample holds many counts of this clonotype. This chain links TRBV6-1 with TRBJ2-2; 7 nucleotides match TRBD2. Germline V gives CDR1 MNHNS, CDR2 SASEGT. The CDR3 covers 13 residues. Unmatched junction bases numbered 1, after V lost 7 bases and J lost 2 bases. Written as DNA, the CDR3 is TGTGCCAGCACGGGGGGAAACACCGGGGAGCTGTTTTTT. It encodes CASTGGNTGELFF.

Turning to this clonotype: A much larger clone is a single base away; this may be a read error. This rearrangement joins TRBV2 to TRBJ2-3; TRBD1 is a possible D gene (5 bases). The CDR3 spans 13 residues. Germline V gene sequence: CDR1 SNHLY, CDR2 FYNNEI. The CDR3 region is CTSSETATDTQYF. CDR3 bases: TGTACCAGCAGTGAGACAGCCACAGATACGCAGTATTTT. Looking up the rest from reference TRBV2 and TRBJ2-3 gives the full variable domain: EPEVTQTPSHQVTQMGQEVILRCVPISNHLYFYWYRQILGQKVEFLVSFYNNEISEKSEIFDDQFSVERPDGSNFTLKIRSTKLEDSAMYFCTSSETATDTQYFGPGTRLTVL.

The table lists this clonotype with a few counts. The chain has TRBV28 and TRBJ2-7, with 8 bases that match TRBD2. V shed 4 bases, J shed 4 bases, and the junction held 9 bases outside the gene matches. The CDR3 has 15 residues. Germline V gene lookup returns CDR1 MDHEN and CDR2 SYDVKM. DNA for the CDR3: TGTGCCAGCAGTTCACCCGGGAGGGTTAGGTACGAGCAGTACTTC. Encoded protein: CASSSPGRVRYEQYF.

This clonotype was detected ten times or more. This chain uses TRBV5-1 with TRBJ2-3, with 7 bases lining up with TRBD1. Per germline, CDR1 SGHRS and CDR2 YFSETQ. Unmatched junction bases numbered 6, after V lost 4 bases and J lost 1 base. The CDR3 runs 15 residues. The chain's CDR3 is CASSPFGQGTDTQYF. In DNA form, the CDR3 reads TGCGCCAGCAGCCCCTTTGGACAGGGCACAGATACGCAGTATTTT.

The chain has TRBV2 and TRBJ1-3; D not certain. Per the germline V gene, CDR1 is SNHLY and CDR2 is FYNNEI. The CDR3 spans 14 residues. Trimming took 3 bases from V and 15 from J, leaving 21 bases between them. In nucleotides, the CDR3 is TGTGCCAGCAGTGATCCGACCCCAACTGGGCCGAAATATTTT. Translating gives CASSDPTPTGPKYF. Using reference TRBV2 and TRBJ1-3 for the parts outside the CDR3, the full variable domain is EPEVTQTPSHQVTQMGQEVILRCVPISNHLYFYWYRQILGQKVEFLVSFYNNEISEKSEIFDDQFSVERPDGSNFTLKIRSTKLEDSAMYFCASSDPTPTGPKYFGEGSWLTVV.

In this sample, this clonotype turned up many times. The chain links TRBV6-1 to TRBJ2-7, with 7 bases matching TRBD1. Germline V gene lookup returns CDR1 MNHNS and CDR2 SASEGT. The V segment lost 6 bases and the J segment 2 bases; nucleotides outside the gene matches: 7. This CDR3 contains 14 residues. CDR3 coding DNA: TGTGCCAGCAGGAACCGGGACAGCACCTACGAGCAGTACTTC. It encodes CASRNRDSTYEQYF.

The genes are TRBV7-2 and TRBJ2-1; no clear D gene. CDR1 is SGHTA, CDR2 FQGNSA, per germline. V lost 6 bases, J lost 0 bases, and 15 bases lay in between. The CDR3 has 16 residues. The CDR3 protein is CASSAWAWGSYNEQFF. The CDR3 nucleotides are TGTGCCAGCAGTGCCTGGGCTTGGGGCTCCTACAATGAGCAGTTCTTC.

The sample holds many counts of this clonotype. The rearrangement joins TRBV9 to TRBJ2-1; the match to TRBD2 covers 15 bases. The ends lost 2 bases at V and 10 bases at J; junction bases unmatched: 7. CDR1 and CDR2 from the germline V gene are SGDLS and YYNGEE. The CDR3 length is 16 residues. The CDR3 bases are TGTGCCAGCAGCGTGGTCGGGACTAGCGGGAGGTCGGAGCAGTTCTTC. This translates into CASSVVGTSGRSEQFF.

At least ten counts were recorded for this clonotype. A read error may account for a junction end that differs from germline. The gene calls are TRBV28 and TRBJ2-5, with 8 nucleotides matching TRBD1. This CDR3 has 12 residues. Looked up from germline, CDR1 is MDHEN and CDR2 is SYDVKM. The CDR3 bases are TGCGCCAGCACACAGGGGGAAGAGACCCAGTACTTC. This gives the protein CASTQGEETQYF.

There are many counts of this clonotype. CDR3 DNA: TGTGCCAGCAGCCACGACAGAGCCTACGAGCAGTACGTC. This gives the protein CASSHDRAYEQYV. This chain joins TRBV6-1 and TRBJ2-7, with D maybe TRBD1 (5 bases). The CDR3 extends over 13 amino acids. V was shortened by 6 bases and J by 2 bases, with 11 bases between the two germline ends. Germline V gene lookup returns CDR1 MNHNS and CDR2 SASEGT.

This clonotype appeared many times. The J gene is TRBJ2-7, the V gene TRBV20-1; 11 positions match TRBD2. The V and J ends lost 3 bases and 2 bases, in that order; junction bases with no gene match: 6. CDR3 length: 15 amino acids. Germline CDR1 is DFQATT and CDR2 is SNEGSKA (reference sequence). The CDR3 nucleotides are TGCAGTGCTAGGGGGACTAGCGGAGCAACCTACGAGCAGTACTTC. Protein sequence: CSARGTSGATYEQYF.

Many counts were recorded for this clonotype. The rearrangement joins TRBV29-1 to TRBJ2-3, with D unresolved. The CDR3 is made up of 14 amino acids. V was shortened by 6 bases and J by 5 bases, with 18 bases between the two germline ends. CDR1 is SQVTM and CDR2 is ANQGSEA in the germline V gene. The CDR3 region is CSVGLGLWEDTQYF. The CDR3 DNA is TGCAGCGTCGGGCTGGGGTTGTGGGAAGATACGCAGTATTTT.

This clonotype was seen ten or more times. The chain uses TRBV4-2 and TRBJ2-3, with 9 positions matching TRBD2. The CDR3 extends over 17 amino acids. Germline lookup yields CDR1 LGHNA and CDR2 YNFKEQ. V trimming: 0 bases; J trimming: 7 bases; junction bases outside the gene matches: 11. The CDR3 DNA sequence: TGTGCCAGCAGCCAAGATGAAGGCGGGGGGGCCGCAAATACGCAGTATTTT. Translation gives CASSQDEGGGAANTQYF.

V usage is TRBV10-2 and J usage is TRBJ2-7; no definite D call. The CDR3 covers 14 residues. Germline V gene sequence: CDR1 WSHSY, CDR2 SAAADI. The V and J ends lost 0 bases and 5 bases respectively, with 11 bases between them. The CDR3 is CASSESTTEHEQYF. CDR3 nucleotide sequence: TGCGCCAGCAGTGAGTCAACCACCGAACACGAGCAGTACTTC.

This clonotype was observed many times. The chain employs TRBV7-9 and TRBJ1-4, with a possible D match to TRBD1 (6 bases). Germline CDR1 is SEHNR and CDR2 is FQNEAQ (reference sequence). The V end was cut by 2 bases, the J end by 5 bases, with 12 bases between. CDR3 length: 15 amino acids. In DNA, the CDR3 is TGTGCCAGCAGCTTAACGGGGGGCGGGAATGAAAAACTGTTTTTT. Encoded protein: CASSLTGGGNEKLFF.

J is TRBJ1-1 and V is TRBV9; D unresolved. Per germline, CDR1 SGDLS and CDR2 YYNGEE. Trimming removed 0 bases from V and 0 bases from J, with 12 bases in between. The CDR3 contains 16 residues. This CDR3 reads CASSVDPHLVNTEAFF. DNA for the CDR3: TGTGCCAGCAGCGTAGACCCTCACCTAGTGAACACTGAAGCTTTCTTT.

Ten or more counts support this clonotype. The chain is built from TRBV12-3 or TRBV12-4 and TRBJ2-2; D is undetermined. V dropped 3 bases and J dropped 1 base, with 9 bases sitting between them. CDR3 size: 15 residues. CDR3 nucleotide sequence: TGTGCCAGCAGTTTGAATTTGGGGAACACCGGGGAGCTGTTTTTT. Translation gives CASSLNLGNTGELFF.